This TCR beta chain was identified in a study of early stage breast cancer tumors. Study overall: Among around twelve ER+/PR+/HER2- tumors, eight were ductal, four lobular. Points from the study as a whole: In about 90% of the 16 patients, blood comparison separated tumor from normal breast. Functional markers like CD4, CD8 and FOXP3 were missed in bulk sequencing. Compared with adjacent normal breast tissue, tumors showed 2.5 to 3-fold greater T cell density and higher clonality.

Sequencing used immunoSEQ multiplex PCR; TCRdb keeps in-frame clones, though not all of them. Of tens of thousands of clones listed, about 78% are singletons. With respect to this clone: Its antigen is currently unknown.

Germline CDR1 and CDR2: SGHNT and YYREEE (reference sequence). V lost 0 bases, J lost 5 bases, and 14 bases lay in between. This CDR3 has 15 amino acids. The sequencing sample was made of blood. The sequence derives from a person aged 45 to 59 with breast cancer. This chain joins TRBV5-4 and TRBJ2-5, with D maybe TRBD1 (5 bases). The DNA for the CDR3 is TGTGCCAGCAGCTTGGAAGTCAGGGTAGAGGAGACCCAGTACTTC. It specifies CASSLEVRVEETQYF. Variable domain in full (rest from reference TRBV5-4 and TRBJ2-5): ETGVTQSPTHLIKTRGQQVTLRCSSQSGHNTVSWYQQALGQGPQFIFQYYREEENGRGNFPPRFSGLQFPNYSSELNVNALELDDSALYLCASSLEVRVEETQYFGPGTRLLVL.